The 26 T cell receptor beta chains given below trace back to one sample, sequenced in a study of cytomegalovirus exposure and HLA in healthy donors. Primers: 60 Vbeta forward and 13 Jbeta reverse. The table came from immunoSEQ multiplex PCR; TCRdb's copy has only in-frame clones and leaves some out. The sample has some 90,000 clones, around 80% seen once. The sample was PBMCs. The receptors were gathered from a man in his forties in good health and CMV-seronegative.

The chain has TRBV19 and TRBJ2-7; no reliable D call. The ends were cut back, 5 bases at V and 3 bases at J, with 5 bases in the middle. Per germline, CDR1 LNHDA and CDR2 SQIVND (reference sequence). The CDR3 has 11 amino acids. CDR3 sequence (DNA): TGTGCCAGTAGTGCGAACTACGAGCAGTACTTC. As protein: CASSANYEQYF.

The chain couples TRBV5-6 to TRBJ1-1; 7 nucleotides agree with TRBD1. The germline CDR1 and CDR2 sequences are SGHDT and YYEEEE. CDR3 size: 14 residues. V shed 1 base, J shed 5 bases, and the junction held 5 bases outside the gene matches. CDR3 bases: TGTGCCAGCAGCTTGCGAGGGGGCAGTACTGAAGCTTTCTTT. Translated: CASSLRGGSTEAFF.

The CDR3 coding sequence is TGTGCCAGCAGCGGGAGCAATCAGCCCCAGCATTTT. As protein: CASSGSNQPQHF. This chain uses TRBV2 with TRBJ1-5; D uncertain. V was cut by 6 bases and J by 1 base, with 4 bases left in between. Germline assignment: CDR1 SNHLY and CDR2 FYNNEI. The CDR3 is made up of 12 amino acids.

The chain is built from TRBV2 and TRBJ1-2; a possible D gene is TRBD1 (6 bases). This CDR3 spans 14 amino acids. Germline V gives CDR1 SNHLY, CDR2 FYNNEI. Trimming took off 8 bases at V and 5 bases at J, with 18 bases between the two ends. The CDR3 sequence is CASHDRHRSYGYTF. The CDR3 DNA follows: TGTGCCAGCCATGACAGGCATCGGAGTTATGGCTACACCTTC.

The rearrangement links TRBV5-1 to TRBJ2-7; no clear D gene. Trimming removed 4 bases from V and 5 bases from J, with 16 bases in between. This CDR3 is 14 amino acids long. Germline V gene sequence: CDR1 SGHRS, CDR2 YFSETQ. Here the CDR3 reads CASSPEPRPDEQYF. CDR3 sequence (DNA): TGCGCCAGCAGCCCGGAGCCACGGCCCGACGAGCAGTACTTC.

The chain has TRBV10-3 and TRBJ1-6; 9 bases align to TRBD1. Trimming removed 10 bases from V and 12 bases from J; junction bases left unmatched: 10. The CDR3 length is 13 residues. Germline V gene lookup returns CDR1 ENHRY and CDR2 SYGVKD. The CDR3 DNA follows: TGTGCCAGTGACAGGGGGGTAGGAGGACCCCTCCACTTT. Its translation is CASDRGVGGPLHF.

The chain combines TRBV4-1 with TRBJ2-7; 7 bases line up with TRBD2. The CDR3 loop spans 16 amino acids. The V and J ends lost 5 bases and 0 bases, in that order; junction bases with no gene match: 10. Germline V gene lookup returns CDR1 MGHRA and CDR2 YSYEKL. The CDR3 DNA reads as TGCGCCAGCAGCGTATGGCCCGGGGGGAACTCCTACGAGCAGTACTTC. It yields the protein CASSVWPGGNSYEQYF.

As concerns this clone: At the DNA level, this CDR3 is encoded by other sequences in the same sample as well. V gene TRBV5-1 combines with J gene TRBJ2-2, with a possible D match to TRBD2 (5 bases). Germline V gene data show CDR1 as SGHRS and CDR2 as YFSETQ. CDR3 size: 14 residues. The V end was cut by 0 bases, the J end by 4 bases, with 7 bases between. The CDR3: CASSLGAGTGELFF. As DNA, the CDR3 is TGCGCCAGCAGCTTGGGGGCGGGCACCGGGGAGCTGTTTTTT.

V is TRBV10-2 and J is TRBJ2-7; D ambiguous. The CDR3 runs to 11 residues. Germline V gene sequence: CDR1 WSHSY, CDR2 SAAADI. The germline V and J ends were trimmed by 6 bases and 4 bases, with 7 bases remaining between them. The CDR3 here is CASRIKYEQYF. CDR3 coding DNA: TGCGCCAGCAGAATAAAATACGAGCAGTACTTC.

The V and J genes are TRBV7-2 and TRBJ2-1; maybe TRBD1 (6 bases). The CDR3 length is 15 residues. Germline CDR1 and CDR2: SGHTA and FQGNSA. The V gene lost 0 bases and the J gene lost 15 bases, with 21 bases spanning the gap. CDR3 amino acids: CASSLAVNRVSDPFF. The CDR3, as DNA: TGTGCCAGCAGCTTAGCGGTCAACAGGGTCTCAGATCCGTTCTTC.

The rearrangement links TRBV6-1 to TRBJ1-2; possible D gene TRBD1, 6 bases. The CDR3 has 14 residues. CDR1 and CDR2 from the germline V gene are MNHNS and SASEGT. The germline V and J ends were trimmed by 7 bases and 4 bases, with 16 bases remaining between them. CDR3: CASMGAGQGYGYTF. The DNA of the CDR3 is TGTGCCAGCATGGGGGCAGGGCAGGGCTATGGCTACACCTTC.

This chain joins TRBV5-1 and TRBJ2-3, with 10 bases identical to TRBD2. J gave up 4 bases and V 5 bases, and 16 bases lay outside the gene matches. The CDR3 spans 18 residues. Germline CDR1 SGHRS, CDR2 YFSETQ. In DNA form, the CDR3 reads TGCGCCAGCAGTCCATCCCCGGGACTAGCGAGTAGGGCAGATACGCAGTATTTT. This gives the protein CASSPSPGLASRADTQYF.

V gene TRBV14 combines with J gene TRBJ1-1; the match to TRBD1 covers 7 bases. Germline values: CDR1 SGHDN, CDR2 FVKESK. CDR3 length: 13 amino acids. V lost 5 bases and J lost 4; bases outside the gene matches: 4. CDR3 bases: TGTGCCAGCAGCTTGACAGGGCCCACTGAAGCTTTCTTT. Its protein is CASSLTGPTEAFF.

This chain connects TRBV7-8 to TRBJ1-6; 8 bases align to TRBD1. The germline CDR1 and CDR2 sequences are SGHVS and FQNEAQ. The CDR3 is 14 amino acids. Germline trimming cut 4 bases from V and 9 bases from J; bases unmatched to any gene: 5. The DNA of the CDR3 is TGTGCCAGCAGCTCTACAGGGGGGATTTCACCCCTCCACTTT. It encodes CASSSTGGISPLHF.

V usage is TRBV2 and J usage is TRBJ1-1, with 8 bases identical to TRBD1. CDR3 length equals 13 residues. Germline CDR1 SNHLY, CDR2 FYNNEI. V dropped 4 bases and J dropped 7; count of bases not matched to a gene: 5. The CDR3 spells CASSGRTGNEAFF. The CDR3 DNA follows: TGTGCCAGCAGTGGGCGGACAGGGAATGAAGCTTTCTTT.

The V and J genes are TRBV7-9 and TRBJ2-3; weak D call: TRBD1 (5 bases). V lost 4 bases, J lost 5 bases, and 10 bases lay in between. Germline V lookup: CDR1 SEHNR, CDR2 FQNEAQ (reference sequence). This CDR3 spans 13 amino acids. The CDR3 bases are TGTGCCAGCAGCTACCACACAGGAGATACGCAGTATTTT. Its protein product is CASSYHTGDTQYF.

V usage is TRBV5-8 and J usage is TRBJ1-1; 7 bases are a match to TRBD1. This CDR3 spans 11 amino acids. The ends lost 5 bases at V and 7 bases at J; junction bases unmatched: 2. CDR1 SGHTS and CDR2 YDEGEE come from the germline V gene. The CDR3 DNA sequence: TGTGCCAGCAGTTGGGACAGTGAAGCTTTCTTT. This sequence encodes CASSWDSEAFF.

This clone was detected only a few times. The CDR3 DNA is TGTGCCAGCAGCCTCGACAGGGGCGGTATTAAAGCTTTCTTT. This codes for CASSLDRGGIKAFF. This rearrangement joins TRBV7-9 to TRBJ1-1, with 8 bases identical to TRBD1. J was trimmed by 9 bases and V by 5 bases; bases with no gene match: 11. Germline loops: CDR1 SEHNR, CDR2 FQNEAQ (reference sequence). CDR3 length equals 14 residues.

CDR3 protein: CAVTGAANEKLFF. The CDR3 DNA is TGTGCCGTTACGGGAGCGGCTAATGAAAAACTGTTTTTT. The gene calls are TRBV2 and TRBJ1-4; D is unclear. The length of the CDR3 is 13 residues. Trimming cost V 11 bases and J 3 bases, with 13 bases left between them. Germline V gene lookup returns CDR1 SNHLY and CDR2 FYNNEI.

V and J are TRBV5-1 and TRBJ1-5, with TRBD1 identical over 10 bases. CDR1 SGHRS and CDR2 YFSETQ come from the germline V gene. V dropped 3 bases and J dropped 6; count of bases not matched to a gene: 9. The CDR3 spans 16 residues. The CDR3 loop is CASSSENDRGLQPQHF. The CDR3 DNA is TGCGCCAGCAGCTCAGAAAATGACAGGGGGCTTCAGCCCCAGCATTTT. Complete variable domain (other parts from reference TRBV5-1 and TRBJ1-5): KAGVTQTPRYLIKTRGQQVTLSCSPISGHRSVSWYQQTPGQGLQFLFEYFSETQRNKGNFPGRFSGRQFSNSRSEMNVSTLELGDSALYLCASSSENDRGLQPQHFGDGTRLSIL.

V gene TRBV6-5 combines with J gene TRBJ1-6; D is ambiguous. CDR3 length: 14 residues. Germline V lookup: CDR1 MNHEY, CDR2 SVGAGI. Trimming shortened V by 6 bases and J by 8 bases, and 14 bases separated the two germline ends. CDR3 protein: CASRRAGRDSPLHF. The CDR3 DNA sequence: TGTGCCAGCAGGCGGGCAGGCCGGGATTCACCCCTCCACTTT.

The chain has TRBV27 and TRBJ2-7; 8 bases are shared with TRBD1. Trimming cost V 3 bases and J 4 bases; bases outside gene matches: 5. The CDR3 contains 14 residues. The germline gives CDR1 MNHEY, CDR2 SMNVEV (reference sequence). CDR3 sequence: CASSFGTGHYEQYF. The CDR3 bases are TGTGCCAGCAGTTTTGGGACAGGTCATTACGAGCAGTACTTC.

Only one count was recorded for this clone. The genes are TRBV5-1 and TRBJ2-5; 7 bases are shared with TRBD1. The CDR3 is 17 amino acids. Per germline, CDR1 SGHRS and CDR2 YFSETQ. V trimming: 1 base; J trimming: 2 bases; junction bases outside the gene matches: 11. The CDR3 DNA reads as TGCGCCAGCAGCTTGTTTATAACCCGACAGGGTCAAGAGACCCAGTACTTC. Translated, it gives CASSLFITRQGQETQYF.

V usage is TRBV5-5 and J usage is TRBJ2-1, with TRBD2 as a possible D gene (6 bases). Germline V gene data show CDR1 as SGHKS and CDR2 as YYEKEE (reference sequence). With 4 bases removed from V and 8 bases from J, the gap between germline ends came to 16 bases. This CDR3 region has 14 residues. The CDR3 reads CASSPRLVQDEQFF. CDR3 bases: TGTGCCAGCAGCCCGCGACTAGTTCAGGATGAGCAGTTCTTC.

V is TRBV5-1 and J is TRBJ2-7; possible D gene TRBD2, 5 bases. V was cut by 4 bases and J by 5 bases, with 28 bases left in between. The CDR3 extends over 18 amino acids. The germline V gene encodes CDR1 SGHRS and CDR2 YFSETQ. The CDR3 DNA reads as TGCGCCAGCAGCCGTAGACCCGTGTCTTGGGAGAGGCCTCACGAGCAGTACTTC. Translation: CASSRRPVSWERPHEQYF. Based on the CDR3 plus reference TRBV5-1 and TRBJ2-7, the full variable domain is KAGVTQTPRYLIKTRGQQVTLSCSPISGHRSVSWYQQTPGQGLQFLFEYFSETQRNKGNFPGRFSGRQFSNSRSEMNVSTLELGDSALYLCASSRRPVSWERPHEQYFGPGTRLTVT.

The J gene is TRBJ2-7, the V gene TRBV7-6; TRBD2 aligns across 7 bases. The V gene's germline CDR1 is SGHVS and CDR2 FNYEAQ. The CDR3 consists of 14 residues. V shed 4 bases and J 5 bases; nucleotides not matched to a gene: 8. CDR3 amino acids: CASSSGGGAHEQYF. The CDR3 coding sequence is TGTGCCAGCAGCTCTGGGGGGGGTGCACACGAGCAGTACTTC.